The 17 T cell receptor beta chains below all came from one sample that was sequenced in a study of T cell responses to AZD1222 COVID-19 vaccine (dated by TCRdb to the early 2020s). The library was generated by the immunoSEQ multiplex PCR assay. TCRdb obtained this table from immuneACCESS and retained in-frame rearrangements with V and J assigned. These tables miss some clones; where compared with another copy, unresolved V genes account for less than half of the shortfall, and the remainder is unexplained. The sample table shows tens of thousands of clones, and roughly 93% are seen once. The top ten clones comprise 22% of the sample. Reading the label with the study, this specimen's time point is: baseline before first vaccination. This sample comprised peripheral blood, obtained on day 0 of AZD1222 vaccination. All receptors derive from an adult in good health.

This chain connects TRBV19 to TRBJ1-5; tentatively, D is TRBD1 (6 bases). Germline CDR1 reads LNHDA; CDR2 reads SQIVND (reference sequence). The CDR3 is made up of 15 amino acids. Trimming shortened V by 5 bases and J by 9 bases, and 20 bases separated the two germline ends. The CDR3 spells CASSLSGASFGPQHF. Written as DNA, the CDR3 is TGTGCCAGTAGTTTGTCAGGGGCCTCCTTCGGGCCCCAGCATTTT.

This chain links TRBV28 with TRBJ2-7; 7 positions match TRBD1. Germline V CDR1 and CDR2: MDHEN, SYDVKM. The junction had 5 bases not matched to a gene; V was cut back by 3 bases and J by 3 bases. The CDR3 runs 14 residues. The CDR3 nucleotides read TGTGCCAGCAGTTTTAGGGGACAGCTCTACGAGCAGTACTTC. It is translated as CASSFRGQLYEQYF.

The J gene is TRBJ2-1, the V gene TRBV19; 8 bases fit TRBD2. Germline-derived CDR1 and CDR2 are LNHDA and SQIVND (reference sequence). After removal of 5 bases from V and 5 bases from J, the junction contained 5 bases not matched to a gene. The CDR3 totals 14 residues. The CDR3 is CASSVGLAHNEQFF. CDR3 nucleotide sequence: TGTGCCAGTAGTGTAGGACTAGCCCACAATGAGCAGTTCTTC.

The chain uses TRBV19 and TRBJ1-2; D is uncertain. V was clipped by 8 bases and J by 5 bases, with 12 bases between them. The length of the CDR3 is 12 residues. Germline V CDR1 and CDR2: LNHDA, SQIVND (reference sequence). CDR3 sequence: CASQSGGYGYTF. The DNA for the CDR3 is TGTGCCAGTCAATCGGGAGGTTATGGCTACACCTTC. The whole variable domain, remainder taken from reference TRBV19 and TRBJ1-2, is DGGITQSPKYLFRKEGQNVTLSCEQNLNHDAMYWYRQDPGQGLRLIYYSQIVNDFQKGDIAEGYSVSREKKESFPLTVTSAQKNPTAFYLCASQSGGYGYTFGSGTRLTVV.

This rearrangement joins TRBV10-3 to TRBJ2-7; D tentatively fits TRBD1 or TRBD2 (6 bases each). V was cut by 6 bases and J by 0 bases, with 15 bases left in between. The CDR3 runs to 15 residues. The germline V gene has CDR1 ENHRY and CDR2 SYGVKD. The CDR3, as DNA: TGTGCCATCAGACAACAGGGCGGGGACTCCTACGAGCAGTACTTC. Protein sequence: CAIRQQGGDSYEQYF.

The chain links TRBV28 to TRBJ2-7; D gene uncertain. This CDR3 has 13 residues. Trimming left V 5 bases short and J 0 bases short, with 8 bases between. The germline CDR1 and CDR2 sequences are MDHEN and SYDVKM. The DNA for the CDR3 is TGTGCCAGCAGTGGGCGGATCTCCTACGAGCAGTACTTC. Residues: CASSGRISYEQYF.

CDR3: CASSPGTGGTVPREAFF. CDR3 sequence (DNA): TGCGCCAGCAGCCCAGGGACAGGGGGAACGGTCCCCCGTGAAGCTTTCTTT. V gene TRBV5-1 combines with J gene TRBJ1-1, with 11 bases fitting TRBD1. V trimming: 4 bases; J trimming: 7 bases; junction bases outside the gene matches: 15. The CDR3 spans 17 residues. The germline V gene encodes CDR1 SGHRS and CDR2 YFSETQ.

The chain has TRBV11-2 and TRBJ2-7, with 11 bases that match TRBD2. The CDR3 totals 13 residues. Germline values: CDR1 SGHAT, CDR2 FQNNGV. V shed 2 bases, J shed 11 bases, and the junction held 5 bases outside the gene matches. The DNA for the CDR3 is TGTGCCAGCAGCTTACGACTAGCGGGGAGCGAGTACTTC. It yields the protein CASSLRLAGSEYF.

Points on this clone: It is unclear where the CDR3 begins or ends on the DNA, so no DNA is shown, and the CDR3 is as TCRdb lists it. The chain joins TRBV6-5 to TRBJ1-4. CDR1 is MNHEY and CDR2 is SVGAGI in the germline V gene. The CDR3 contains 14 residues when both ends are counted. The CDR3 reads CASSLRFGGEKLFF.

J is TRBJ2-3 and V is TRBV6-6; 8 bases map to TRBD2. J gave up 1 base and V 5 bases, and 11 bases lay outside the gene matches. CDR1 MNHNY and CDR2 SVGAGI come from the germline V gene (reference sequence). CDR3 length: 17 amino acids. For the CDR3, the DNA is TGTGCCAGCAGTCACAACGGAGCGGGGGTCGGCACAGATACGCAGTATTTT. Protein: CASSHNGAGVGTDTQYF.

The CDR3 region has the DNA TGTGCCAGTAGCGAACAGGGGGCTGGCTATGGCTACACCTTC. Amino acid sequence: CASSEQGAGYGYTF. This chain connects TRBV19 to TRBJ1-2; 9 nucleotides align to TRBD1. The V gene end was trimmed by 6 bases and the J gene end by 4 bases; junction bases not matched to a gene: 6. Germline V gene data show CDR1 as LNHDA and CDR2 as SQIVND (reference sequence). The CDR3 has 14 amino acids. The full variable domain, completed using reference TRBV19 and TRBJ1-2, is DGGITQSPKYLFRKEGQNVTLSCEQNLNHDAMYWYRQDPGQGLRLIYYSQIVNDFQKGDIAEGYSVSREKKESFPLTVTSAQKNPTAFYLCASSEQGAGYGYTFGSGTRLTVV.

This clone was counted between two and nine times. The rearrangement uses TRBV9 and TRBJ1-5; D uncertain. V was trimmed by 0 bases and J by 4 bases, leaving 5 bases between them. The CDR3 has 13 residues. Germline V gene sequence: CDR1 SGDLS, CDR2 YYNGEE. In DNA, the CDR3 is TGTGCCAGCAGCGTAGGAGTAAATCAGCCCCAGCATTTT. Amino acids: CASSVGVNQPQHF.

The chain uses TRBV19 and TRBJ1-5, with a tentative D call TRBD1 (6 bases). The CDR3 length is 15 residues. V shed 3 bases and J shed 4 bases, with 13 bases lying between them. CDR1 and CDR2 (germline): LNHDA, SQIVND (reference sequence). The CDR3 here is CASSIASTGNQPQHF. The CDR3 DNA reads TGTGCCAGTAGTATTGCATCGACAGGAAATCAGCCCCAGCATTTT.

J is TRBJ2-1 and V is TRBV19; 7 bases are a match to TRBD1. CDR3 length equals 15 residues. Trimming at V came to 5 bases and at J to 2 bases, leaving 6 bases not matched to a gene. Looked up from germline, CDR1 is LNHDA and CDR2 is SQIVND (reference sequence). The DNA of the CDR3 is TGTGCCAGTAGTGTAACAGGGGCCACCTACAATGAGCAGTTCTTC. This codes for CASSVTGATYNEQFF.

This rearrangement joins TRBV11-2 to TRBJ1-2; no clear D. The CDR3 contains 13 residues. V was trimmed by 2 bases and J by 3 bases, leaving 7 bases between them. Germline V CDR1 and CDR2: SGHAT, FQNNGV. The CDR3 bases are TGTGCCAGCAGCTTATCTCGAGACTATGGCTACACCTTC. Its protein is CASSLSRDYGYTF. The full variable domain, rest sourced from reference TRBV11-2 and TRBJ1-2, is EAGVAQSPRYKIIEKRQSVAFWCNPISGHATLYWYQQILGQGPKLLIQFQNNGVVDDSQLPKDRFSAERLKGVDSTLKIQPAKLEDSAVYLCASSLSRDYGYTFGSGTRLTVV.

CDR3 protein: CASTPILAGELFF. The CDR3 bases are TGTGCCAGCACCCCAATCCTAGCCGGGGAGCTGTTTTTT. V is TRBV7-8 and J is TRBJ2-2; no definite D call. This CDR3 region has 13 residues. Germline CDR1 SGHVS, CDR2 FQNEAQ. V dropped 7 bases and J dropped 6 bases, with 12 bases sitting between them.

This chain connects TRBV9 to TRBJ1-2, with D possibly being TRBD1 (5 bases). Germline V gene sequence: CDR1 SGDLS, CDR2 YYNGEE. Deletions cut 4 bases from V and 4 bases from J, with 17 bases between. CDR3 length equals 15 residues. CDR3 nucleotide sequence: TGTGCCAGCAGCCCGCGGGACTCGGAGATCTATGGCTACACCTTC. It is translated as CASSPRDSEIYGYTF. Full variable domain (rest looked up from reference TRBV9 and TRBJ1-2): DSGVTQTPKHLITATGQRVTLRCSPRSGDLSVYWYQQSLDQGLQFLIQYYNGEERAKGNILERFSAQQFPDLHSELNLSSLELGDSALYFCASSPRDSEIYGYTFGSGTRLTVV.